The 21 T cell receptor beta chains given below trace back to one sample, sequenced in a study of blood T cell repertoires in COVID-19. TCRdb keeps only in-frame clones here, not all; method: immunoSEQ multiplex PCR. The profile shows 200,000 to 300,000 clones, around 84% of them singletons. What was sequenced was peripheral blood. The source of these receptors is a woman in her thirties or forties who had recovered from COVID-19.

V and J are TRBV20-1 and TRBJ1-2; no reliable D call. Trimming removed 3 bases at V and 4 bases at J, with 15 bases between. Per germline, CDR1 DFQATT and CDR2 SNEGSKA (reference sequence). The length of the CDR3 is 14 residues. The CDR3 region is CSASGGLSVYGYTF. DNA of the CDR3: TGCAGTGCTAGTGGAGGGCTCTCCGTCTATGGCTACACCTTC.

The chain employs TRBV11-3 and TRBJ1-5; D possibly corresponds to TRBD1 (5 bases). V was shortened by 3 bases and J by 6 bases, with 9 bases between the two germline ends. This CDR3 spans 13 amino acids. CDR1 SGHNT and CDR2 YENEEA come from the germline V gene. As DNA, the CDR3 is TGTGCCAGCAGCTTTGGGGGGACTCAGCCCCAGCATTTT. Its translation: CASSFGGTQPQHF.

The table lists this clone with a few counts. The rearrangement joins TRBV11-2 to TRBJ2-7; D is perhaps TRBD2 (6 bases). The CDR3 has 15 residues. The germline V gene has CDR1 SGHAT and CDR2 FQNNGV. The V gene lost 0 bases and the J gene lost 0 bases, with 9 bases spanning the gap. DNA of the CDR3: TGTGCCAGCAGCTTAGATCGCGGGAACTCCTACGAGCAGTACTTC. This sequence encodes CASSLDRGNSYEQYF.

Ten or more counts support this clone. Within the sample, other DNA sequences also encode this same CDR3. The gene calls are TRBV9 and TRBJ2-1; D is ambiguous. The V gene lost 2 bases and the J gene lost 5 bases, with 5 bases spanning the gap. Germline CDR1 and CDR2: SGDLS and YYNGEE. This CDR3 is built from 12 residues. The CDR3 loop reads CASSVSDNEQFF. The CDR3 nucleotides read TGTGCCAGCAGCGTGTCGGACAATGAGCAGTTCTTC.

The gene calls are TRBV7-9 and TRBJ2-2, with TRBD1 matching over 9 bases. From germline, CDR1 is SEHNR and CDR2 FQNEAQ (reference sequence). The J segment lost 3 bases and the V segment lost 5 bases, leaving 4 bases of the junction unmatched. This CDR3 is 15 amino acids long. The CDR3 is CASSPGQGDTGELFF. As DNA, the CDR3 is TGTGCCAGCAGCCCGGGACAGGGAGACACCGGGGAGCTGTTTTTT. The full variable domain, completed using reference TRBV7-9 and TRBJ2-2, is DTGVSQNPRHKITKRGQNVTFRCDPISEHNRLYWYRQTLGQGPEFLTYFQNEAQLEKSRLLSDRFSAERPKGSFSTLEIQRTEQGDSAMYLCASSPGQGDTGELFFGEGSRLTVL.

This chain links TRBV7-6 with TRBJ2-7; 7 bases map to TRBD1. From germline, CDR1 is SGHVS and CDR2 FNYEAQ. The CDR3 is made up of 15 amino acids. Losses at the gene ends were 5 bases for V and 5 bases for J; bases not matched to a gene: 12. CDR3 nucleotide sequence: TGTGCCAGCAGCCACGGGACAGAGCAGGTACACGAGCAGTACTTC. This encodes CASSHGTEQVHEQYF.

The V and J genes are TRBV11-3 and TRBJ2-3; D is ambiguous. Trimming took 0 bases from V and 0 from J, leaving 7 bases between them. Germline V lookup: CDR1 SGHNT, CDR2 YENEEA. The CDR3 has 15 residues. The CDR3 sequence is CASSLDPSSTDTQYF. In DNA, the CDR3 is TGTGCCAGCAGCTTAGACCCGTCTAGCACAGATACGCAGTATTTT.

This rearrangement joins TRBV7-3 to TRBJ2-3; 11 bases are a match to TRBD1. The V gene end was trimmed by 3 bases and the J gene end by 5 bases; junction bases not matched to a gene: 7. The CDR3 contains 16 residues. CDR1 is SGHTA and CDR2 is FQGTGA in the germline V gene. The CDR3 reads CASSLVGQGAGDTQYF. CDR3 bases: TGTGCCAGCAGCTTGGTAGGACAGGGGGCGGGAGATACGCAGTATTTT.

V is TRBV29-1 and J is TRBJ2-5, with D maybe TRBD1 (5 bases). V lost 5 bases, J lost 3 bases, and 7 bases lay in between. Germline V gives CDR1 SQVTM, CDR2 ANQGSEA. The CDR3 is made up of 11 amino acids. Here the CDR3 DNA reads TGCAGCGTTAGGGGCGAAGAGACCCAGTACTTC. This translates into CSVRGEETQYF.

The rearrangement uses TRBV2 and TRBJ2-5; 13 bases align to TRBD2. V shed 6 bases, J shed 9 bases, and the junction held 10 bases outside the gene matches. The CDR3 length is 15 residues. CDR1 and CDR2 (germline): SNHLY, FYNNEI. Written as DNA, the CDR3 is TGTGCCAGCAGCACAGAGGGGACTAGCGGGGCGGCCCAGTACTTC. This gives the protein CASSTEGTSGAAQYF. The entire variable domain, with the rest obtained from reference TRBV2 and TRBJ2-5, is as follows: EPEVTQTPSHQVTQMGQEVILRCVPISNHLYFYWYRQILGQKVEFLVSFYNNEISEKSEIFDDQFSVERPDGSNFTLKIRSTKLEDSAMYFCASSTEGTSGAAQYFGPGTRLLVL.

This clone has a single count. The chain couples TRBV10-1 to TRBJ2-3, with D possibly matching TRBD2 (6 bases). Germline CDR1 is WNHNN and CDR2 is SYGVQD (reference sequence). Trimming took off 3 bases at V and 5 bases at J, with 15 bases between the two ends. The CDR3 extends over 15 amino acids. CDR3 sequence: CASSDEGGIRDTQYF. As DNA, the CDR3 is TGCGCCAGCAGTGATGAAGGAGGGATTAGAGATACGCAGTATTTT.

A single count supports this clone. J is TRBJ2-7 and V is TRBV28; 8 bases are shared with TRBD1. This CDR3 contains 14 residues. V was clipped by 5 bases and J by 7 bases; unmatched bases: 10. CDR1 and CDR2 (germline): MDHEN, SYDVKM. Here the CDR3 DNA reads TGTGCCAGCAGTCTCAACCAGGGGGCGCGGGAGCAGTACTTC. Its protein product is CASSLNQGAREQYF.

The chain has TRBV7-3 and TRBJ1-4; D unresolved. Germline CDR1 is SGHTA and CDR2 is FQGTGA. Trimming removed 5 bases at V and 4 bases at J, with 8 bases between. CDR3 length: 13 amino acids. The CDR3 DNA follows: TGTGCCAGCAGCCCCGGGATTAATGAAAAACTGTTTTTT. This gives the protein CASSPGINEKLFF.

The genes are TRBV5-6 and TRBJ1-1; the D gene is possibly TRBD1 (6 bases). CDR3 length equals 14 residues. Looked up from germline, CDR1 is SGHDT and CDR2 is YYEEEE. V shed 3 bases and J shed 1 base, with 10 bases lying between them. The CDR3 region has the DNA TGTGCCAGCAGCTCCGGACAGCCGAACACTGAAGCTTTCTTT. This codes for CASSSGQPNTEAFF.

The chain has TRBV11-2 and TRBJ1-2; D gene uncertain. The CDR3 contains 13 residues. V shed 1 base and J shed 8 bases, with 11 bases lying between them. The V gene's germline CDR1 is SGHAT and CDR2 FQNNGV. The CDR3 DNA reads as TGTGCCAGCAGCTTAGTTGAGGGTTTCGGCTACACCTTC. Amino acids: CASSLVEGFGYTF. Full variable domain (missing parts from reference TRBV11-2 and TRBJ1-2): EAGVAQSPRYKIIEKRQSVAFWCNPISGHATLYWYQQILGQGPKLLIQFQNNGVVDDSQLPKDRFSAERLKGVDSTLKIQPAKLEDSAVYLCASSLVEGFGYTFGSGTRLTVV.

The chain is built from TRBV18 and TRBJ1-2, with 9 bases identical to TRBD1. V lost 5 bases and J lost 2; bases outside the gene matches: 3. The germline CDR1 and CDR2 sequences are KGHSH and LQKENI. CDR3 length: 14 amino acids. Here the CDR3 reads CASSGQGTNYGYTF. For the CDR3, the DNA is TGTGCCAGCTCAGGACAGGGGACCAACTATGGCTACACCTTC.

This chain joins TRBV12-3 or TRBV12-4 and TRBJ2-1; D is uncertain. Trimming cost V 5 bases and J 9 bases, with 14 bases left between them. The CDR3 contains 13 residues. The chain's CDR3 is CASSPQDRVEQFF. The CDR3 region has the DNA TGTGCCAGCAGTCCCCAAGACCGGGTTGAGCAGTTCTTC.

The chain combines TRBV7-9 with TRBJ1-5; TRBD1 matches 7 bases. With V trimmed by 3 bases and J by 3 bases, 2 bases remained unmatched. Germline CDR1 reads SEHNR; CDR2 reads FQNEAQ (reference sequence). This CDR3 is 14 amino acids long. The CDR3 loop reads CASSFGTVNQPQHF. The CDR3 DNA sequence: TGTGCCAGCAGCTTCGGGACAGTCAATCAGCCCCAGCATTTT.

The rearrangement joins TRBV11-3 to TRBJ2-7; TRBD2 agrees at 7 bases. The CDR3 is made up of 15 amino acids. Germline V CDR1 and CDR2: SGHNT, YENEEA. The ends lost 2 bases at V and 3 bases at J; junction bases unmatched: 7. The CDR3 coding sequence is TGTGCCAGCAGCTTAAGCGGGGCGGGGGTCTACGAGCAGTACTTC. It yields the protein CASSLSGAGVYEQYF.

The J gene is TRBJ1-1, the V gene TRBV18, with D maybe TRBD1 (6 bases). The CDR3 runs to 15 residues. Germline V gives CDR1 KGHSH, CDR2 LQKENI. The ends were cut back, 0 bases at V and 1 base at J, with 9 bases in the middle. DNA of the CDR3: TGTGCCAGCTCACCACCTGGACAGAAGAACACTGAAGCTTTCTTT. Protein: CASSPPGQKNTEAFF.

The V and J genes are TRBV3-1 (or the pseudogene TRBV3-2) and TRBJ2-5, with 12 bases identical to TRBD2. This CDR3 has 17 amino acids. Germline CDR1 and CDR2: LGHDT and YNNKEL (reference sequence). The V gene end was trimmed by 3 bases and the J gene end by 5 bases; junction bases not matched to a gene: 10. CDR3 region: CASSQAVTSGGGETQYF. The CDR3 DNA sequence: TGTGCCAGCAGCCAGGCTGTGACTAGCGGGGGCGGGGAGACCCAGTACTTC.